Listed below are T cell receptor beta chains from one sample, sequenced in a study of sequential checkpoint blockade in melanoma. The method was immunoSEQ multiplex PCR; TCRdb's version includes in-frame clones alone and lacks a portion of them. In the table there are fewer than 50,000 clones, approximately 91% of which are singletons. The sample was CD8+ T cells sorted from blood (inferred from file names), taken from a patient given nivolumab and ipilimumab in sequence. The source of these receptors is a human donor with melanoma. Both conserved end residues are part of each CDR3. D genes are given only for firm matches. Not every row has a clone size; where given, it reads once, few, many or a size class.

>TRBV2|TRBJ2-4|.|TRBD1
TGTGCCAGCAGTGGGGGACAGCTTGCCAAAAACATTCAGTACTTC
CASSGGQLAKNIQYF
>TRBV21-1|TRBJ2-5|.|.
TGTGCCAGCAGCAAAGCGGGCCCCCAAGAGACCCAGTACTTC
CASSKAGPQETQYF
>TRBV19|TRBJ2-1|medium-sized|TRBD2
TGTTCTAGCGGGAGAGGTTCCTACAATGAGCAGTTCTTC
CSSGRGSYNEQFF
>TRBV9|TRBJ1-2|.|.
TGTGCCAGCAGCGTAGAGGGGGGGGCTGGGTTCTATGGCTACACCTTC
CASSVEGGAGFYGYTF
>TRBV9|TRBJ2-3|.|TRBD1
TGTGCCAGCAGCGTTCGGACAGGGCCCCCAGATACGCAGTATTTT
CASSVRTGPPDTQYF
>TRBV21-1|TRBJ2-7|few|.
TGTGCCAGCAGCAAAACGCACAGGGTTAGTCGGCAGTACTTC
CASSKTHRVSRQYF
>TRBV7-9|TRBJ1-2|.|.
TGTGCCAGCAGCTTAGAAGAGAGGGCCACCTATGGCTACACCTTC
CASSLEERATYGYTF
>TRBV10-3|TRBJ2-1|.|.
TGTGCCATCAGTGTATCGGGGTACAATGAGCAGTTCTTC
CAISVSGYNEQFF
>TRBV27|TRBJ2-7|.|TRBD2
TGTGCCAGCAGTTTATCGCAGGGACTAGCGGGCTACGAGCAGTACTTC
CASSLSQGLAGYEQYF
>TRBV6-6|TRBJ1-2|.|TRBD1
TGTGCCAGCAGTAACGGACAGGGGGGAGGCTACACCTTC
CASSNGQGGGYTF
>TRBV27|TRBJ1-1|.|.
TGTGCCAGCAGTTTAGGGCCTGAAGCTTTCTTT
CASSLGPEAFF
>TRBV7-2|TRBJ2-7|.|TRBD2
TGTGCCAGCAGCTTCACTAGCGACTACGAGCAGTACTTC
CASSFTSDYEQYF
>TRBV9|TRBJ2-3|.|.
TGTGCCAGCAGCGTAGGACTATTGAGCGGGAGCCCAGGGGGTACGCAGTATTTT
CASSVGLLSGSPGGTQYF
>TRBV4-3|TRBJ2-7|.|TRBD1
TGCGCCAGCAGCCAGGTCCCCGGGACAGGACACTACGAGCAGTACTTC
CASSQVPGTGHYEQYF
>TRBV5-1|TRBJ2-1|.|.
TGCGCCAGTAAACCCTTTAAGGAGGGGTTTCGGGACAATGAGCAGTTCTTC
CASKPFKEGFRDNEQFF
>TRBV5-8|TRBJ1-2|few|.
TGTGCCAGGGACAGCTCTAACTATGGCTACACCTTC
CARDSSNYGYTF
>TRBV10-2|TRBJ1-2|.|TRBD1
TGCGCCAGCAGTGAGACAGACAGGGGGCGAGGGTATGGCTACACCTTC
CASSETDRGRGYGYTF
>TRBV30|TRBJ2-1|once|.
TGTGCCTGGAGTGTGACTAGCTACAATGAGCAGTTCTTC
CAWSVTSYNEQFF
>TRBV6-5|TRBJ2-1|.|TRBD1
TGTGCCAGCACCTCGGACAGGTCGTTCTACAATGAGCAGTTCTTC
CASTSDRSFYNEQFF
>TRBV9|TRBJ2-3|.|TRBD1
TGTGCCAGCAGCGGACCCGGGACAGCCTCTAGCACAGATACGCAGTATTTT
CASSGPGTASSTDTQYF
>TRBV19|TRBJ1-1|.|.
TGTGCCAGTAGTATTAACAGGATCTCAAACACTGAAGCTTTCTTT
CASSINRISNTEAFF
>TRBV19|TRBJ2-7|.|TRBD2
TGTGCCAGTAGTACCCACCTTTGGCGGGAGCCCCACTACGAGCAGTACTTC
CASSTHLWREPHYEQYF
>TRBV6-1|TRBJ1-5|.|.
TGTGCCAGCAGTGATGACAGGAGCCTTCAGCATTTT
CASSDDRSLQHF
>TRBV4-1|TRBJ1-1|.|.
TGCGCCAGCAGCCAAGCGGGTACTGAAGCTTTCTTT
CASSQAGTEAFF
>TRBV19|TRBJ2-2|.|TRBD2
TGTGCCAGCCGAGGAACGGGAGGTTACTATAGCGGGGAGCTGTTTTTT
CASRGTGGYYSGELFF
>TRBV7-3|TRBJ2-7|.|.
TGTGCCAGCAGCCCAGGGGGCGGGGGCACCTACGAGCAGTACTTC
CASSPGGGGTYEQYF
>TRBV19|TRBJ1-1|.|.
TGTGCCAGTACTGAAACAGGGTGGACTGAAGCTTTCTTT
CASTETGWTEAFF
>TRBV16|TRBJ2-3|.|TRBD2
TGTGCCAGCAGCCACCTACTGACTAGCGGGAGTGCAGATACGCAGTATTTT
CASSHLLTSGSADTQYF
>TRBV9|TRBJ1-1|.|TRBD1
TGTGCCAGCAGCGTAGAGGGGGACAGGGGGCTGGAAGCTTTCTTT
CASSVEGDRGLEAFF
>TRBV9|TRBJ2-1|.|.
TGTGCCAGCAGCGTAGAACAGGGTTTGGGTTTTGAGCAGTTCTTC
CASSVEQGLGFEQFF
>TRBV4-1|TRBJ1-1|.|.
TGCGCCAGCAGCCTAACAGCCGGTCAGAACACTGAAGCTTTCTTT
CASSLTAGQNTEAFF
>TRBV27|TRBJ2-2|.|.
TGTGCCAGCAGTTGGGGACTGAACACCGGGGAGCTGTTTTTT
CASSWGLNTGELFF
>TRBV2|TRBJ2-3|.|.
TGTGCCAGCAGTGAATATTACGGGGACACAGATACGCAGTATTTT
CASSEYYGDTDTQYF
>TRBV11-1|TRBJ1-1|.|.
TGTGCCAGCAGCTTAGTGGCGGGGACCAACACTGAAGCTTTCTTT
CASSLVAGTNTEAFF
>TRBV6-5|TRBJ2-5|.|TRBD2
TGTGCCAGCAGTTACGGGGGACTAGCGGGAGAGACCCAGTACTTC
CASSYGGLAGETQYF